A selection of T cell receptor beta chains follows, all from one sample in a study of cytomegalovirus exposure and HLA in healthy donors. Clones were sequenced by immunoSEQ multiplex PCR, and TCRdb holds only the in-frame ones, with some missing. This table has about 160,000 clones, less than 90% appearing once. Sample: PBMCs. The receptors originated from a male donor in good health and CMV-seropositive. Both conserved end residues are part of each CDR3. Each record gives: V gene, J gene, D gene, clone size, CDR3 DNA, CDR3 protein. A D gene is named only where the DNA matches it firmly. Size values are once, few and many counts, or a class for expanded clones, and some rows have none.

TRBV27	TRBJ2-1	-	-	TGTGCCAGCAGTCGCGGGTACAGCTCCTACAATGAGCAGTTCTTC	CASSRGYSSYNEQFF
TRBV27	TRBJ2-2	-	-	TGTGCCAGCAGTTTTAAGCAGGGCAAAACCGGGGAGCTGTTTTTT	CASSFKQGKTGELFF
TRBV19	TRBJ1-5	-	-	TGTGCCAGTAGTATTCCTCCAGGGTCCCTTAATCAGCCCCAGCATTTT	CASSIPPGSLNQPQHF
TRBV15	TRBJ2-1	-	-	TGTGCCACCAGCAGTCAGTACAATGAGCAGTTCTTC	CATSSQYNEQFF
TRBV21-1	TRBJ2-7	-	-	TGTGCCAGCGGGCTCCCGACAGGGTTAATCTACGAGCAGTACTTC	CASGLPTGLIYEQYF
TRBV18	TRBJ2-3	TRBD2	-	TGTGCCAGCTCACCGGGCGGGAGCGCAGATACGCAGTATTTT	CASSPGGSADTQYF
TRBV18	TRBJ1-5	-	-	TGTGCCAGCTCACCTACAGGTAACAATCAGCCCCAGCATTTT	CASSPTGNNQPQHF
TRBV9	TRBJ1-4	-	-	TGTGCCAGCAGCGTAAGCGGGGCGGATGAAAAACTGTTTTTT	CASSVSGADEKLFF
TRBV19	TRBJ2-2	TRBD1	-	TGTGCCAGTAATCCAGCGGACAGGGGAACCGGGGAGCTGTTTTTT	CASNPADRGTGELFF
TRBV28	TRBJ2-7	-	few	TGTGCCAGCAGTTTCAGCTCCTACGAGCAGTACTTC	CASSFSSYEQYF
TRBV5-1	TRBJ2-1	TRBD2	-	TGCGCCAGCCGACTAGCGGGAGGGTACAATGAGCAGTTCTTC	CASRLAGGYNEQFF
TRBV30	TRBJ1-3	TRBD1	-	TGTGCCTGGAGTGTCTACAGGGGGGCTGGAAACACCATATATTTT	CAWSVYRGAGNTIYF
TRBV28	TRBJ2-1	TRBD2	-	TGTGCCAGCACCCTAGGGAGGCTAGCGGAAAGGCAGTTCTTC	CASTLGRLAERQFF
TRBV4-1	TRBJ2-2	TRBD1	-	TGCGCCAGCAGCTTCGGACAGGGGAACACCGGGGAGCTGTTTTTT	CASSFGQGNTGELFF
TRBV2	TRBJ1-5	-	once	TGTGCCAGCAGTAGAACCGGTCGGAATCAGCCCCAGCATTTT	CASSRTGRNQPQHF
TRBV5-8	TRBJ1-1	TRBD1	-	TGTGCCAGCAGCCGCAGGGGACAGGAGCGAAGAGCTTTCTTT	CASSRRGQERRAFF
TRBV10-1	TRBJ2-1	-	few	TGCGCCAGCAGTGCGGGAGATGTCCACAATGAGCAGTTCTTC	CASSAGDVHNEQFF
TRBV6-1	TRBJ2-1	TRBD2	-	TGTGCCAGCATCCTTGGACTAGCGGGAGGGTATGAGCAGTTCTTC	CASILGLAGGYEQFF
TRBV6-4	TRBJ2-1	-	-	TGTGCCAGCAGTCCGGGTCTGGAGGGTAATGAGCAGTTCTTC	CASSPGLEGNEQFF
TRBV5-8	TRBJ2-7	-	-	TGTGCCAGCAGCTTGTTAGATTCCGTCGACGAGCAGTACTTC	CASSLLDSVDEQYF
TRBV7-9	TRBJ1-1	-	-	TGTGCCAGCAGCTTACGGGGTGACACTGAAGCTTTCTTT	CASSLRGDTEAFF
TRBV28	TRBJ2-3	TRBD2	-	TGTGCCAGCAGAAGTTATGGGCGAAGCGGGAGGTGGTCAGATACGCAGTATTTT	CASRSYGRSGRWSDTQYF
TRBV5-4	TRBJ2-2	TRBD2	-	TGTGCCAGCCTGCCCCCGGGACTAGCGGGAGTGCCGGGCACCGGGGAGCTGTTTTTT	CASLPPGLAGVPGTGELFF
TRBV27	TRBJ2-1	-	-	TGTGCCACCGAGAGCTACAATGAGCAGTTCTTC	CATESYNEQFF
TRBV5-8	TRBJ2-1	TRBD2	-	TGTGCCAGCAGCCTTTACAGGGTCCAGCGGGGGGGAAATGAGCAGTTCTTC	CASSLYRVQRGGNEQFF
TRBV11-2	TRBJ2-1	-	-	TGTGCCAGCAGCCCTCCATCCATGCGGGCTGCAAGCTCCTACAATGAGCAGTTCTTC	CASSPPSMRAASSYNEQFF
TRBV14	TRBJ2-3	TRBD2	-	TGTGCCAGCAGCCAAGAGTCGACTAGCGTGGATACGCAGTATTTT	CASSQESTSVDTQYF
TRBV9	TRBJ1-2	TRBD1	-	TGTGCCAGCAGCGCCCGACAGGGGATAAACTATGGCTACACCTTC	CASSARQGINYGYTF
TRBV18	TRBJ1-3	-	-	TGTGCCAGCTCACCGCCCCTTGAGGACTTAATTGGAAACACCATATATTTT	CASSPPLEDLIGNTIYF
TRBV29-1	TRBJ1-1	-	-	TGCAGCGTCATAGAGCTGAACACTGAAGCTTTCTTT	CSVIELNTEAFF
TRBV4-2	TRBJ2-1	-	-	TGTGCCAGCAGCCAAGGTGAGGGTCGCGGCAATGAGCAGTTCTTC	CASSQGEGRGNEQFF
TRBV5-4	TRBJ1-2	-	-	TGTGCCAGCAGCTCTACGCACGGGGTAGAATACTATGGCTACACCTTC	CASSSTHGVEYYGYTF
TRBV11-2	TRBJ1-1	TRBD1	once	TGTGCCAGCAGCCGTGAGACAGGGTCTGAAGCTTTCTTT	CASSRETGSEAFF
TRBV5-4	TRBJ2-1	-	once	TGTGCCAGCACCACAGGGCAGCTACCCAACAATGAGCAGTTCTTC	CASTTGQLPNNEQFF
TRBV6-1	TRBJ1-4	-	-	TGTGCCAGCAGTGGGAGGGGCAGGGCTGAAAAACTGTTTTTT	CASSGRGRAEKLFF
TRBV7-2	TRBJ2-3	TRBD2	-	TGTGCCAGCACTGGGACTAGCGTTAGGACAGATACGCAGTATTTT	CASTGTSVRTDTQYF
TRBV18	TRBJ2-1	-	once	TGTGCCAGCTCACCAGGCAGCAATGAGCAGTTCTTC	CASSPGSNEQFF
TRBV5-1	TRBJ2-5	TRBD1	-	TGCGCCAGCAGCTTCGGACAGGCGCAAGAGACCCAGTACTTC	CASSFGQAQETQYF
TRBV30	TRBJ2-7	TRBD2	few	TGTGCCTGGGCCGGGACTAACTCCTACGAGCAGTACTTC	CAWAGTNSYEQYF
TRBV27	TRBJ1-2	-	-	TGTGCCAGCACCTCTAACGTAGTCGACTATGGCTACACCTTC	CASTSNVVDYGYTF
TRBV18	TRBJ2-7	-	-	TGTGCCAGCTCACCGGAGTACGAGCAGTACTTC	CASSPEYEQYF
TRBV11-2	TRBJ2-7	-	-	TGTGCCAGCAGCTTAGCTCCAGTCCCCTACGAGCAGTACTTC	CASSLAPVPYEQYF
TRBV6-5	TRBJ2-2	TRBD2	-	TGTGCCAGCAGTCAAAACTTCGGGGGGTCTGGGGAGCTGTTTTTT	CASSQNFGGSGELFF
TRBV27	TRBJ2-7	-	-	TGTGCCAGCAGTCTAGGAGAATCCTGGTACTTC	CASSLGESWYF
TRBV9	TRBJ2-7	TRBD1	-	TGTGCCAGCAGCGGAGAAGGGACAGTGTTCTACGAGCAGTACTTC	CASSGEGTVFYEQYF
TRBV6-6	TRBJ1-2	TRBD1	-	TGTGCCAGCAGTTACTCGAGGACAGGGGGCTATGGCTACACCTTC	CASSYSRTGGYGYTF
TRBV28	TRBJ1-5	TRBD1	-	TGTGCCAGCAGGGATCCCGGGACAGGGAAGAATCAGCCCCAGCATTTT	CASRDPGTGKNQPQHF
TRBV7-2	TRBJ2-5	-	-	TGTGCCAGCAGCTTAGGTGTGGGGCTGGAGACCCAGTACTTC	CASSLGVGLETQYF
TRBV7-3	TRBJ1-1	-	-	TGTGCCAGCAGCTCCCCGACGGGTGGAAACACTGAAGCTTTCTTT	CASSSPTGGNTEAFF
TRBV30	TRBJ2-3	TRBD2	once	TGTGCCTGGAGTAGATTTAGCGGGCCTAGCACAGATACGCAGTATTTT	CAWSRFSGPSTDTQYF
TRBV7-9	TRBJ2-4	TRBD2	-	TGTGCCAGCAGCTTCGCCGGGACTAGCGGGAGGGCAGGAAACATTCAGTACTTC	CASSFAGTSGRAGNIQYF
TRBV19	TRBJ1-5	TRBD1	-	TGTGCCAGTAGTCCCGACAGGGGGCCGGCTCAGCCCCAGCATTTT	CASSPDRGPAQPQHF
TRBV6-1	TRBJ1-5	-	-	TGTGCCAGCAGTGAAGGAGGGAACGATCAGCCCCAGCATTTT	CASSEGGNDQPQHF
TRBV28	TRBJ1-4	-	-	TGTGCCAGCAGCCTCCCAGGGGTTAACGAAAAACTGTTTTTT	CASSLPGVNEKLFF
TRBV7-2	TRBJ2-5	-	-	TGTGCCAGCAGCTACACGGTGCGGGAGACCCAGTACTTC	CASSYTVRETQYF
TRBV13	TRBJ1-4	-	-	TGTGCCAGCAGCTTACAGGGTGCTAATGAAAAACTGTTTTTT	CASSLQGANEKLFF
TRBV6-6	TRBJ2-5	-	once	TGTGCCAGCAGTTACTCGCACTTCCAAGAGACCCAGTACTTC	CASSYSHFQETQYF
TRBV2	TRBJ2-1	TRBD2	-	TGTGCCAGCGGGGGACTAGCGGTTGAGCAGTTCTTC	CASGGLAVEQFF
TRBV7-9	TRBJ2-1	TRBD2	-	TGTGCCAGCAGCCGAGCGGGAGGTTACAATGAGCAGTTCTTC	CASSRAGGYNEQFF